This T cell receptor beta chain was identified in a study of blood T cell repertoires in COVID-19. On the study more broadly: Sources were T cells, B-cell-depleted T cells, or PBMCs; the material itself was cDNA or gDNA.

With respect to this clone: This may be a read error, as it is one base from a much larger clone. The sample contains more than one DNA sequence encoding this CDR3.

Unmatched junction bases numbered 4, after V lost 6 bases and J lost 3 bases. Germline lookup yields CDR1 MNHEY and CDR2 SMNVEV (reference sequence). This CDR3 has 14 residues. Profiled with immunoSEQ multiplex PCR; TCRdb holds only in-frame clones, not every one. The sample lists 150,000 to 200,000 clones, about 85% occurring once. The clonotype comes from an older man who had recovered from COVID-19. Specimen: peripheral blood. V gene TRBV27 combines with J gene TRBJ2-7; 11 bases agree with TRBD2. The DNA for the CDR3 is TGTGCCAGCAGCCCAACTAGCGGGAGCTACGAGCAGTACTTC. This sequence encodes CASSPTSGSYEQYF.